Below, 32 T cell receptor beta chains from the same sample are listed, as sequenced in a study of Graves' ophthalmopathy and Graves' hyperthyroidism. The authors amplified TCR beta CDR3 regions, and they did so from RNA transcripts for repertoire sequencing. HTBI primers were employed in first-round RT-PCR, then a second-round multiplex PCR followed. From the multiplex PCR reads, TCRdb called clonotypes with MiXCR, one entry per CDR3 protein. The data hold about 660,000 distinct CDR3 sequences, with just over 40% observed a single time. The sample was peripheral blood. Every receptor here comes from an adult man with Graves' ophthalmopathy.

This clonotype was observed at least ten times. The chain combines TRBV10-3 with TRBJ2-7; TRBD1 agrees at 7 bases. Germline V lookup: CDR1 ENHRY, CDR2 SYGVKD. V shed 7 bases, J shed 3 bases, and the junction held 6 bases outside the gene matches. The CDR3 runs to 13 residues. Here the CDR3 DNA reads TGTGCCATCAAAGGGACAGACCGCTACGAGCAGTACTTC. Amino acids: CAIKGTDRYEQYF.

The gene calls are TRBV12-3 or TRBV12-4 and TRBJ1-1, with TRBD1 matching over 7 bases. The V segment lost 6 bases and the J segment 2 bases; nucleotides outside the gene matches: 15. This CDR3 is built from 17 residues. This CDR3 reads CASSHTGQQAINTEAFF. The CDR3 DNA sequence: TGTGCCAGCAGCCACACGGGACAGCAAGCTATAAACACTGAAGCTTTCTTT.

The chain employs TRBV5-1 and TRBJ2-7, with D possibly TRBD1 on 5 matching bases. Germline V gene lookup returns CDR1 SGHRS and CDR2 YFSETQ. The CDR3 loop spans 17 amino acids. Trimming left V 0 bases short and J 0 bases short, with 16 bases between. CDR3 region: CASSLGVGEGFSYEQYF. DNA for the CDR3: TGCGCCAGCAGCTTGGGGGTAGGGGAAGGCTTCTCCTACGAGCAGTACTTC.

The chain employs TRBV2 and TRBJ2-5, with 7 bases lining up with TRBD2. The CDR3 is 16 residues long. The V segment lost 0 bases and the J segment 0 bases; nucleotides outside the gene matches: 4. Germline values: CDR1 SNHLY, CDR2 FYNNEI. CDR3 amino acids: CASSEAWAGDQETQYF. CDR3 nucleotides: TGTGCCAGCAGTGAAGCCTGGGCGGGGGACCAAGAGACCCAGTACTTC.

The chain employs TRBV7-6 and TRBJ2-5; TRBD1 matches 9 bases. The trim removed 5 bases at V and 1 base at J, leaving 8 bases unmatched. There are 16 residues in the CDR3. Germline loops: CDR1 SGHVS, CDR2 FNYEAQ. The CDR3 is CASSKWTGVPQETQYF. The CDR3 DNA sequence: TGTGCCAGCAGCAAATGGACAGGGGTGCCCCAAGAGACCCAGTACTTC.

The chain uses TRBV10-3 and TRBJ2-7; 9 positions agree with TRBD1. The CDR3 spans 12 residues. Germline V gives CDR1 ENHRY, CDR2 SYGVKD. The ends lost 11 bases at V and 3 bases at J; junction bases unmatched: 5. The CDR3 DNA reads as TGTGCCGCAGAGGGACAGGGCTACGAGCAGTACTTC. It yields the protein CAAEGQGYEQYF.

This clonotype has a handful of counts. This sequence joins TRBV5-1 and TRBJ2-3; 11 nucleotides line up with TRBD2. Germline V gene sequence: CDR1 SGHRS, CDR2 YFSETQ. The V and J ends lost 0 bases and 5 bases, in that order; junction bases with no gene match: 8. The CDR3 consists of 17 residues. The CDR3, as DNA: TGCGCCAGCAGCTTGGTTGGGCTAGCGGGAGGAAGAGATACGCAGTATTTT. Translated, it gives CASSLVGLAGGRDTQYF.

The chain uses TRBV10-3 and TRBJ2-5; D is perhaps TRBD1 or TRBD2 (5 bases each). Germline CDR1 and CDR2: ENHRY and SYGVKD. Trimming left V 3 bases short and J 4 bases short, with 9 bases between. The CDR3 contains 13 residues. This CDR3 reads CAISEVGRETQYF. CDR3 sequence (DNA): TGTGCCATCAGTGAAGTGGGACGAGAGACCCAGTACTTC.

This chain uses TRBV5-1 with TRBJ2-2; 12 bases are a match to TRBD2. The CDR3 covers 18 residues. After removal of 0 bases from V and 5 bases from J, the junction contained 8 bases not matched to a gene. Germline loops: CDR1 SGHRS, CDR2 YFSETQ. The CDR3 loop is CASSLDKLAGGPTGELFF. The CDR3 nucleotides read TGCGCCAGCAGCTTGGATAAGCTAGCGGGGGGGCCGACCGGGGAGCTGTTTTTT. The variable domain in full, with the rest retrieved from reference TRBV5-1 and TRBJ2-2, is KAGVTQTPRYLIKTRGQQVTLSCSPISGHRSVSWYQQTPGQGLQFLFEYFSETQRNKGNFPGRFSGRQFSNSRSEMNVSTLELGDSALYLCASSLDKLAGGPTGELFFGEGSRLTVL.

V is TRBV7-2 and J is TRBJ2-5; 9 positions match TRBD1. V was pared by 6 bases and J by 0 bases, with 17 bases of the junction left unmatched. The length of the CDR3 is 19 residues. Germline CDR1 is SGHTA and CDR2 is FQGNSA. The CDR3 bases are TGTGCCAGCAGGCTACAGGGCGGGACAGGGCCGTGGTACCAAGAGACCCAGTACTTC. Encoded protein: CASRLQGGTGPWYQETQYF.

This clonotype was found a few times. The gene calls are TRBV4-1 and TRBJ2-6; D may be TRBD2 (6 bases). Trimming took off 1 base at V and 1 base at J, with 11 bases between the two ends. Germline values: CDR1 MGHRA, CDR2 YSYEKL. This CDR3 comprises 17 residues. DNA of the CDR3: TGCGCCAGCAGCCAAGGGCTAGCGTATTCTGGGGCCAACGTCCTGACTTTC. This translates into CASSQGLAYSGANVLTF.

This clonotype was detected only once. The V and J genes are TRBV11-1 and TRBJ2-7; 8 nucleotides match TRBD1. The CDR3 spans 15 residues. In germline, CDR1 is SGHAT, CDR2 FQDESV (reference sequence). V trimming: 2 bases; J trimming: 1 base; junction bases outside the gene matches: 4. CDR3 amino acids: CASSLPDRESYEQYF. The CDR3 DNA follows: TGTGCCAGCAGCTTACCGGACAGGGAATCCTACGAGCAGTACTTC.

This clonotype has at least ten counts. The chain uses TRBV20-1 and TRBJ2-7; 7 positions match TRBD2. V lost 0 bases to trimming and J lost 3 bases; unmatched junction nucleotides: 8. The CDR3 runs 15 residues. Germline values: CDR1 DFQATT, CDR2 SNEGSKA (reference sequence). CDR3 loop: CSARDNGGSFYEQYF. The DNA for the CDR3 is TGCAGTGCTAGAGATAATGGCGGGAGTTTCTACGAGCAGTACTTC.

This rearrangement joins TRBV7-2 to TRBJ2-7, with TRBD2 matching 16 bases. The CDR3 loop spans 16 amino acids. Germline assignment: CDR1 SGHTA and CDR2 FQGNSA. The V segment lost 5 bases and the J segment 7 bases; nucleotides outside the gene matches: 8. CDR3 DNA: TGTGCCAGCAGCCCGGGACTAGCGGGGGGGCCGGGTGAGCAGTACTTC. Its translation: CASSPGLAGGPGEQYF.

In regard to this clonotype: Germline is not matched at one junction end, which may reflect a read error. CDR3 region: CASSQAGTGLASF. The CDR3 DNA follows: TGTGCCAGCAGCCAAGCTGGCACAGGGCTGGCTTCCTTT. The J gene is TRBJ1-1, the V gene TRBV3-1, with a possible D match to TRBD1 (6 bases). There are 13 residues in the CDR3. Germline assignment: CDR1 LGHDT and CDR2 YNNKEL (reference sequence).

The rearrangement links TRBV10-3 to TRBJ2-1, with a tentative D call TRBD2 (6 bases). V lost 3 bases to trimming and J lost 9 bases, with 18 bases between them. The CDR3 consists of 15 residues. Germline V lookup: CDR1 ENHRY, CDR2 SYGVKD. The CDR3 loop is CAISDTAGPSGEQFF. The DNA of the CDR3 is TGTGCCATCAGTGACACAGCGGGCCCTTCCGGTGAGCAGTTCTTC.

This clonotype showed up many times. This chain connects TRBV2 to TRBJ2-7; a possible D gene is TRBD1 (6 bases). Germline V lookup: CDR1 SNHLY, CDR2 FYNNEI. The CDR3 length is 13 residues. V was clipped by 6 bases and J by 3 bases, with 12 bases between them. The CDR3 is CASRSQGFYEQYF. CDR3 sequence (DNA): TGTGCCAGCAGGTCTCAGGGGTTCTACGAGCAGTACTTC.

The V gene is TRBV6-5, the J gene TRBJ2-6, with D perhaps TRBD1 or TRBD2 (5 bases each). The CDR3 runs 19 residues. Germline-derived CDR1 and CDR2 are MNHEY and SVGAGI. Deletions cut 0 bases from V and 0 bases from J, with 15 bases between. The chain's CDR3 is CASSYSYEGPLSGANVLTF. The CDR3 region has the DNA TGTGCCAGCAGTTACTCTTACGAGGGGCCCCTCTCTGGGGCCAACGTCCTGACTTTC.

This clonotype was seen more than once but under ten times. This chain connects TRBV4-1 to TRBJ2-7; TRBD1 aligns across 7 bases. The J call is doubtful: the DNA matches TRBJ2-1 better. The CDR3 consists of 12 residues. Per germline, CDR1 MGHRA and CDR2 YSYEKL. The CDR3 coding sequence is TGCGCCAGCAGCTCTACAGGGGTCGAGCAGTTCTTC. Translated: CASSSTGVEQFF.

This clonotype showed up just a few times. The DNA for the CDR3 is TGCAGTGCTAGCAACAGGCCTAATCAGCCCCAGTACTTC. Residues: CSASNRPNQPQYF. The rearrangement joins TRBV20-1 to TRBJ2-5; maybe TRBD1 (5 bases). Germline CDR1 DFQATT, CDR2 SNEGSKA (reference sequence). V gave up 3 bases and J gave up 9 bases, with 17 bases separating them. The CDR3 length is 13 residues.

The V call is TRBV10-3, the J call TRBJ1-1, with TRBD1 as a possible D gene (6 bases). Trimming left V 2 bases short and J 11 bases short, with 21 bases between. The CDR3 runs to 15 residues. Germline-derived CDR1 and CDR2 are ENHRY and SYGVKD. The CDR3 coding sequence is TGTGCCATCAGTGAGACAGGGACTCTCTTAAAGGTCGCTTTCTTT. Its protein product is CAISETGTLLKVAFF.

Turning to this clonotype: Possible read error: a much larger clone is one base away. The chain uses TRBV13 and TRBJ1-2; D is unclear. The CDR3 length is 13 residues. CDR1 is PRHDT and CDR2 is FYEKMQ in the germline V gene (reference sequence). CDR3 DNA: TGTACCAGCAGCCAACAACCAACCTATGGCTACACCTTC. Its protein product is CTSSQQPTYGYTF. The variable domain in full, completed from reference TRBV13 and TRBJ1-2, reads AAGVIQSPRHLIKEKRETATLKCYPIPRHDTVYWYQQGPGQDPQFLISFYEKMQSDKGSIPDRFSAQQFSDYHSELNMSSLELGDSALYFCTSSQQPTYGYTFGSGTRLTVV.

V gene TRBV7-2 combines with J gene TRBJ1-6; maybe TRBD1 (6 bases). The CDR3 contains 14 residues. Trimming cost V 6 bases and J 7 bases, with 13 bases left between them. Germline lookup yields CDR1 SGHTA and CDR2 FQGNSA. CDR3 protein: CASRLDSSNSPLHF. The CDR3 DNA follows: TGTGCCAGCAGATTGGACAGCTCGAATTCACCCCTCCACTTT. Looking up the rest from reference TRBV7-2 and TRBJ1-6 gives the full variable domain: GAGVSQSPSNKVTEKGKDVELRCDPISGHTALYWYRQSLGQGLEFLIYFQGNSAPDKSGLPSDRFSAERTGGSVSTLTIQRTQQEDSAVYLCASRLDSSNSPLHFGNGTRLTVT.

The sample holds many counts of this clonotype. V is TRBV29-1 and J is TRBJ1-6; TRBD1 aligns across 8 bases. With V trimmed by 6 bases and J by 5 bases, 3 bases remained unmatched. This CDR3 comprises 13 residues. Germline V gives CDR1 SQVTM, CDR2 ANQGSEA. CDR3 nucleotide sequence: TGCAGCGTGAGGACAGGGAATAATTCACCCCTCCACTTT. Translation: CSVRTGNNSPLHF.

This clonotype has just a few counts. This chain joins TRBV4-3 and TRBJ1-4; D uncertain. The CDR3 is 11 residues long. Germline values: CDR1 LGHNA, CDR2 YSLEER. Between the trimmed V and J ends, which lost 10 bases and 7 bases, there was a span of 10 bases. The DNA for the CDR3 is TGCGCCACCAGGACGTCTGAAAAACTGTTTTTT. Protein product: CATRTSEKLFF.

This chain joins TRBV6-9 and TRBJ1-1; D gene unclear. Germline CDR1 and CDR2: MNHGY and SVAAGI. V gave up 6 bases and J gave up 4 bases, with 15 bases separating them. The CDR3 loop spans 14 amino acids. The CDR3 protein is CASRLQLQGTEAFF. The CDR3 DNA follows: TGTGCCAGCAGACTACAGCTTCAAGGCACTGAAGCTTTCTTT.

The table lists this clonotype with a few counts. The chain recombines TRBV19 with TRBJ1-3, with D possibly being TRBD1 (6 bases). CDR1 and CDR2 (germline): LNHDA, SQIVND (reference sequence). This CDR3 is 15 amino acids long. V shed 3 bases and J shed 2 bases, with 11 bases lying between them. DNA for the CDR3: TGTGCCAGTAGTATTGGGGGCAACGCTGGAAACACCATATATTTT. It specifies CASSIGGNAGNTIYF.

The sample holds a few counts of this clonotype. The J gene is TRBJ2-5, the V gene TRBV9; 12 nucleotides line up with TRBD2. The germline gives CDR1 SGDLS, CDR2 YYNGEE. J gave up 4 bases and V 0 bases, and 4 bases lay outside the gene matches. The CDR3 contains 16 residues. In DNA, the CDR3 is TGTGCCAGCAGCGTAGCTAGCGGGGGGGCGGGAGAGACCCAGTACTTC. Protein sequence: CASSVASGGAGETQYF.

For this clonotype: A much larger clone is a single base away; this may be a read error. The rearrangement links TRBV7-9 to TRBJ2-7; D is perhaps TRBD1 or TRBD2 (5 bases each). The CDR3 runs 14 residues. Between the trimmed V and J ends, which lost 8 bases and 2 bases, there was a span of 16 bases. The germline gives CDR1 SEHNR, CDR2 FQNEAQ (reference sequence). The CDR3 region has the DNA TGTGCCAGCCGCCTAACGCTGGGACCCTACGAGCAGTACTTC. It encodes CASRLTLGPYEQYF.

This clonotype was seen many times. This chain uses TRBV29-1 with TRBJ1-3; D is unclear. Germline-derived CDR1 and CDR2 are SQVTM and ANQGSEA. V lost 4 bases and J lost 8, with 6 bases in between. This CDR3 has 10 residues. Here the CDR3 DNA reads TGCAGCGTTGTCCAGGACACCATATATTTT. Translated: CSVVQDTIYF.

The CDR3, as DNA: TGTGCCAGCAGCTTAGGGACAGGGCTAACGAACACTGAAGCTTTCTTT. Translation gives CASSLGTGLTNTEAFF. The chain employs TRBV7-6 and TRBJ1-1; 8 bases are shared with TRBD1. There are 16 residues in the CDR3. Germline CDR1 is SGHVS and CDR2 is FNYEAQ. J was trimmed by 1 base and V by 1 base; bases with no gene match: 5.

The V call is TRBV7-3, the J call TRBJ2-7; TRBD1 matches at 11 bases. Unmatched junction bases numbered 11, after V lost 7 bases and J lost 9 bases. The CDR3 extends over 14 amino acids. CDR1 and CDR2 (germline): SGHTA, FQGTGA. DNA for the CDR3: TGTGCCAGCACCGCCGGGACAGGGGGTACGGTGCAGTACTTC. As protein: CASTAGTGGTVQYF. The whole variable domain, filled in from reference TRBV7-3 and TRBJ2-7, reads GAGVSQTPSNKVTEKGKYVELRCDPISGHTALYWYRQSLGQGPEFLIYFQGTGAADDSGLPNDRFFAVRPEGSVSTLKIQRTERGDSAVYLCASTAGTGGTVQYFGPGTRLTVT.